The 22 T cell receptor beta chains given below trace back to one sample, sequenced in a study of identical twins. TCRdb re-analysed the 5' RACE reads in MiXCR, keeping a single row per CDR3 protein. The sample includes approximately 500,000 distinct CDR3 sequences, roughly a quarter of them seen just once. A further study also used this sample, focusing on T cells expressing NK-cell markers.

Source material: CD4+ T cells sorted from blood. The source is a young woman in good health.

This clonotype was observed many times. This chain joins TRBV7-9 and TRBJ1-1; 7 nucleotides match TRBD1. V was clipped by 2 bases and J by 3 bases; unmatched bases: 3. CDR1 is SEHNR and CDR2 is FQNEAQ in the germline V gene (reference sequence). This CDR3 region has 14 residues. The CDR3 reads CASSLPGGDTEAFF. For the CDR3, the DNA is TGTGCCAGCAGCTTACCAGGGGGAGACACTGAAGCTTTCTTT. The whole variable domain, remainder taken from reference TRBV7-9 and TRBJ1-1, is DTGVSQNPRHKITKRGQNVTFRCDPISEHNRLYWYRQTLGQGPEFLTYFQNEAQLEKSRLLSDRFSAERPKGSFSTLEIQRTEQGDSAMYLCASSLPGGDTEAFFGQGTRLTVV.

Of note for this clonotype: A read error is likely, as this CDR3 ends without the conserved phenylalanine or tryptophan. The CDR3 region is CASSGGDWNTDTQYL. CDR3 bases: TGCGCCAGCAGTGGCGGGGATTGGAACACAGATACGCAGTATTTA. This chain connects TRBV5-1 to TRBJ2-3; D possibly corresponds to TRBD2 (6 bases). Deletions cut 5 bases from V and 2 bases from J, with 15 bases between. The V gene's germline CDR1 is SGHRS and CDR2 YFSETQ. The CDR3 spans 15 residues.

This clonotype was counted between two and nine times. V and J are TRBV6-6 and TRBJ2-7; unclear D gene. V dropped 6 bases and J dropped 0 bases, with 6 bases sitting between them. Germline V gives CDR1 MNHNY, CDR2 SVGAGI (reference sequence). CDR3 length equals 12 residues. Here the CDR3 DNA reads TGTGCCAGCAGGCCGGGCTCCTACGAGCAGTACTTC. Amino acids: CASRPGSYEQYF.

The DNA for the CDR3 is TGCGCCAGCAGTGAGGGGGACAGGGTGGCTAGCGGGGGCCGGTGGTACAATGAGCAGTTCTTC. Translation: CASSEGDRVASGGRWYNEQFF. This chain joins TRBV10-1 and TRBJ2-1; D may be TRBD2 (10 bases). The germline CDR1 and CDR2 sequences are WNHNN and SYGVQD (reference sequence). CDR3 length equals 21 residues. Trimming removed 2 bases from V and 4 bases from J, with 30 bases in between.

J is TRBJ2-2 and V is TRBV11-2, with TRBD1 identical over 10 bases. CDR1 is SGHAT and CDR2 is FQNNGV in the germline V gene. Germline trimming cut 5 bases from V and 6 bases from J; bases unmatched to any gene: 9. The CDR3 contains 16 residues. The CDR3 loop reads CASSRQGARAAGELFF. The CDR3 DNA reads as TGTGCCAGCAGCAGACAGGGGGCTAGGGCTGCCGGGGAGCTGTTTTTT.

The CDR3 DNA is TGCAGTGCAGGGGCCACGGGCAGGGGCCACGAGCAGTACTTC. This sequence encodes CSAGATGRGHEQYF. The genes are TRBV20-1 and TRBJ2-7, with D possibly being TRBD1 (6 bases). CDR1 and CDR2 from the germline V gene are DFQATT and SNEGSKA (reference sequence). Trimming stripped 6 bases from V and 5 bases from J, with 20 bases between. This CDR3 region has 14 residues.

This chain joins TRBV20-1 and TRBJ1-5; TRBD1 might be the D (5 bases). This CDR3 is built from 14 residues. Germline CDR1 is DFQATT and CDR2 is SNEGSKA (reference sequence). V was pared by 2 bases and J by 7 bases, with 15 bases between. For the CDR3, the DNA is TGCAGTGCTAGACCCCCGGGGGGTCGCCAGCCCCAGCATTTT. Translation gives CSARPPGGRQPQHF.

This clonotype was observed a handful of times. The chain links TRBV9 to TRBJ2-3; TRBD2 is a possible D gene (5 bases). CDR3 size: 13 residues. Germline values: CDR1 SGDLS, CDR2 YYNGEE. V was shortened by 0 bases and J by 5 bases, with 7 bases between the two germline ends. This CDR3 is CASSVGGQDTQYF. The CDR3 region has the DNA TGTGCCAGCAGCGTAGGAGGGCAAGATACGCAGTATTTT.

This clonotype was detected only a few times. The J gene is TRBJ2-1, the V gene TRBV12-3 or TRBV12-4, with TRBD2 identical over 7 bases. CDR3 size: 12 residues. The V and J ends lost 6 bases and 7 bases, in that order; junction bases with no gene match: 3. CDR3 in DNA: TGTGCCAGCAGAACAGCGGGGAATGAGCAGTTCTTC. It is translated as CASRTAGNEQFF.

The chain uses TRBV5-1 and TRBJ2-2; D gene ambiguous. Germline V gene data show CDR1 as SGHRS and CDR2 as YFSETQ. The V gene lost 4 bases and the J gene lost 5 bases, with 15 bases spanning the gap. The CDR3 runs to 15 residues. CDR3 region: CASSPGQFNTGELFF. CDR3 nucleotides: TGCGCCAGCAGCCCCGGCCAGTTCAATACCGGGGAGCTGTTTTTT. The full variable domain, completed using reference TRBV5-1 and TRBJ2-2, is KAGVTQTPRYLIKTRGQQVTLSCSPISGHRSVSWYQQTPGQGLQFLFEYFSETQRNKGNFPGRFSGRQFSNSRSEMNVSTLELGDSALYLCASSPGQFNTGELFFGEGSRLTVL.

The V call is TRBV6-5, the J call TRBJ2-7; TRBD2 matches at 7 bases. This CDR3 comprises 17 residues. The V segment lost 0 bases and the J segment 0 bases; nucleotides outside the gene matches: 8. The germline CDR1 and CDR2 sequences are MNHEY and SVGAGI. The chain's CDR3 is CASSYSLNSGRSYEQYF. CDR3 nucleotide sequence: TGTGCCAGCAGTTACTCATTGAATAGCGGGCGCTCCTACGAGCAGTACTTC.

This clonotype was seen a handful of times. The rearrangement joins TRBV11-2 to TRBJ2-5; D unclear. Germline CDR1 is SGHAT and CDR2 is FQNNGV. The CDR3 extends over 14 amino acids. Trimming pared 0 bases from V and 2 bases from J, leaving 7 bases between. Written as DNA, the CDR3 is TGTGCCAGCAGCTTAGAACCGGTTCAAGAGACCCAGTACTTC. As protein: CASSLEPVQETQYF.

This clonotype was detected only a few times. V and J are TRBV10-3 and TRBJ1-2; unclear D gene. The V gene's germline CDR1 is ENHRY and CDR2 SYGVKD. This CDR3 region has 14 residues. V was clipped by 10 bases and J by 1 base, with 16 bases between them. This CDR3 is CATIPSTVNYGYTF. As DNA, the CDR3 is TGTGCCACCATACCATCCACAGTTAACTATGGCTACACCTTC.

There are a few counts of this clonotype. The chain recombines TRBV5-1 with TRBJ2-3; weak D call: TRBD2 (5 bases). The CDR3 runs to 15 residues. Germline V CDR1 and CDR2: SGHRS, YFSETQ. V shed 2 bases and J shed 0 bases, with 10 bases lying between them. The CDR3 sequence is CASSLEAASTDTQYF. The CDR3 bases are TGCGCCAGCAGCTTAGAAGCGGCTAGCACAGATACGCAGTATTTT.

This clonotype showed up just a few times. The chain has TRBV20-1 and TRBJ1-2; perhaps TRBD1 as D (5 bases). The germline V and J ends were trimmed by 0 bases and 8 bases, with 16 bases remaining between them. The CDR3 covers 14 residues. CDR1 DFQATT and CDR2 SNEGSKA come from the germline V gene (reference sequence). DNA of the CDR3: TGCAGTGCTAGAGAACCGGGACTGACTGGAGGCTACACCTTC. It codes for CSAREPGLTGGYTF.

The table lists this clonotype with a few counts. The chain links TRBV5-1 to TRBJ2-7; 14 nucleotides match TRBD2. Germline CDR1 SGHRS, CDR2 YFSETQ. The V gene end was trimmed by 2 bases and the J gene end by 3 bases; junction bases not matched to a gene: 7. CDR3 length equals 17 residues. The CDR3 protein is CASSFSDGLAGGYEQYF. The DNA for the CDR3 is TGCGCCAGCAGCTTTAGTGATGGACTAGCGGGAGGCTACGAGCAGTACTTC. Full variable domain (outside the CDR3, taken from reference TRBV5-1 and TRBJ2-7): KAGVTQTPRYLIKTRGQQVTLSCSPISGHRSVSWYQQTPGQGLQFLFEYFSETQRNKGNFPGRFSGRQFSNSRSEMNVSTLELGDSALYLCASSFSDGLAGGYEQYFGPGTRLTVT.

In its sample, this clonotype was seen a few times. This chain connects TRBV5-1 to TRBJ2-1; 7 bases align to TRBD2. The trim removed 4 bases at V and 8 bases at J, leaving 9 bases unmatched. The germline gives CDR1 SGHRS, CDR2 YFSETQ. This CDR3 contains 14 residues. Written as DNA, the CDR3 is TGCGCCAGCAGCACCCGGACTAGTAACGATGAGCAGTTCTTC. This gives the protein CASSTRTSNDEQFF.

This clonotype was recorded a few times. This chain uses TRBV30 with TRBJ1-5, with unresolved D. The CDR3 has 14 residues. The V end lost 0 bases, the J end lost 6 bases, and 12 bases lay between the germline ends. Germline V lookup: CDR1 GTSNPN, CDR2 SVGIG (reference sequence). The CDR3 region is CAWSVRSGLQPQHF. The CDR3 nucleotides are TGTGCCTGGAGTGTACGATCAGGTCTTCAGCCCCAGCATTTT.

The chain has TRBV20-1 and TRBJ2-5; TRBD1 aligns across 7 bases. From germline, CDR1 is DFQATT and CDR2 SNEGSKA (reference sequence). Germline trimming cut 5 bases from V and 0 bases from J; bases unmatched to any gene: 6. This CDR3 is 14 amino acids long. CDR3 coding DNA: TGCAGTGCTGGATCGGGACAGTACCAAGAGACCCAGTACTTC. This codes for CSAGSGQYQETQYF.

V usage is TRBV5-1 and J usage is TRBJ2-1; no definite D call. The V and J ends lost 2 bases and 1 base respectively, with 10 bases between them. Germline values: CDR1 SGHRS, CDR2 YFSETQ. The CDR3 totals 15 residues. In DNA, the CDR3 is TGCGCCAGCAGCTTCGTCGGGTTATCCTACAATGAGCAGTTCTTC. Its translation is CASSFVGLSYNEQFF.

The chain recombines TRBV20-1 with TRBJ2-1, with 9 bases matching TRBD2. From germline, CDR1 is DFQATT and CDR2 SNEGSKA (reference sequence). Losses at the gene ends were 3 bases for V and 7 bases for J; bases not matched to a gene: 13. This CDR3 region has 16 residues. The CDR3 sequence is CSASPVGSGRGNEQFF. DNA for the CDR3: TGCAGTGCTAGCCCTGTGGGTAGCGGGAGAGGAAATGAGCAGTTCTTC.

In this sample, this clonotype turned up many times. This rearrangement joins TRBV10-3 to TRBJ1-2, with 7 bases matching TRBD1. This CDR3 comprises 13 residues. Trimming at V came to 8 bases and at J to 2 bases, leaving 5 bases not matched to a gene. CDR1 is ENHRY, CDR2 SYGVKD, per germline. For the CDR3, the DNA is TGTGCCATCGCGGGACAGCCGAACTATGGCTACACCTTC. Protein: CAIAGQPNYGYTF.